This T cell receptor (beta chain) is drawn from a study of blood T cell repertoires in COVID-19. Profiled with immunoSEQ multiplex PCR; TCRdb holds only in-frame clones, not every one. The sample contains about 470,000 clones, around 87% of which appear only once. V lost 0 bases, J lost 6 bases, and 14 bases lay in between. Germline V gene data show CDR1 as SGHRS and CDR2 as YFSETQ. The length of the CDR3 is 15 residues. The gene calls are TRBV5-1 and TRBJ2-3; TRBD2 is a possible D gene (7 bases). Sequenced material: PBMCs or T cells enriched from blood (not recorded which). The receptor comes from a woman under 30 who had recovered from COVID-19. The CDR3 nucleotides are TGCGCCAGCAGCTTGGTGGGGGGGCCAGCCGATACGCAGTATTTT. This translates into CASSLVGGPADTQYF.